This T cell receptor beta chain was documented in a study of T-cell memory formation after mild COVID-19. Findings and caveats of the study: Contracting clones, day 15 to 85, had balanced CD4/CD8, and later expanders favored CD4+. Contracting CD4+ clones were located mainly in CM and EM, and CD8+ clones in EMRA. What remained unconfirmed was the SARS-CoV-2 specificity of second-wave clones peaking on day 37.

Remarks on this clonotype: Its cognate antigen is unknown.

The CDR3 covers 13 residues. The V end was cut by 3 bases, the J end by 7 bases, with 13 bases between. CDR1 and CDR2 from the germline V gene are SQVTM and ANQGSEA. Researchers used 5'RACE with constant-segment primers to make TCR alpha and TCR beta cDNA libraries that carry sample barcodes and UMIs. TCRdb reanalysed the 5' RACE reads using MiXCR and keeps one entry per CDR3 protein. The repertoire has hundreds of thousands of distinct CDR3 sequences, about 22% of them found once; the top ten carry about 8.7%. The chain uses TRBV29-1 and TRBJ1-5, with D maybe TRBD1 (6 bases). The TCR comes from an adult woman who had mild COVID-19 (a few samples of this study predate the infection). Cell type and time point are not known. The sequenced sample consisted of PBMCs or a T cell subset sorted from them (not recorded which). CDR3 DNA sequence: TGCAGCGTTGATGAAGGGGGTGGGCAGCCCCAGCATTTT. This sequence encodes CSVDEGGGQPQHF.